A selection of T cell receptor beta chains follows, all from one sample in a study of T cell changes during pregnancy in multiple sclerosis. Here immunoSEQ multiplex PCR was the method, and the copy in TCRdb shows in-frame clones only, minus some. The sample consists of more than 90,000 clones, more than 85% of them appearing once. Sequencing was performed on peripheral blood, taken in the second trimester of pregnancy. The receptors were gathered from a female donor with multiple sclerosis, enrolled in a pregnancy study. Each CDR3 is given with its conserved first and last residue. A D gene is named only where the DNA matches it firmly. Expanded clones get a size class; other rows say once, few or many, or leave the size out.

>TRBD1|TRBJ2-5|TRBV6-1|few|13
CASSGGQVETQYF
TGTGCCAGCAGTGGGGGACAGGTAGAGACCCAGTACTTC
>NA|TRBJ1-2|TRBV14|once|14
CASSQDLTAAGYTF
TGTGCCAGCAGCCAAGATTTAACGGCGGCGGGCTACACCTTC
>NA|TRBJ2-7|TRBV7-9|NA|11
CASSYIYEQYF
TGTGCCAGCAGCTACATCTACGAGCAGTACTTC
>TRBD1|TRBJ2-3|TRBV19|NA|17
CASSIRKGAQGTDTQYF
TGTGCCAGTAGTATTCGGAAGGGGGCGCAGGGGACAGATACGCAGTATTTT
>TRBD2|TRBJ2-3|TRBV27|NA|15
CASSPRLAGTDTQYF
TGTGCCAGCAGTCCCCGACTAGCGGGCACAGATACGCAGTATTTT
>TRBD1|TRBJ1-3|TRBV5-6|NA|16
CASSLGQGSSGNTIYF
TGTGCCAGCAGCTTGGGACAGGGCAGCTCTGGAAACACCATATATTTT
>NA|TRBJ2-3|TRBV5-1|few|15
CASSPLQARTDTQYF
TGCGCCAGCAGCCCCCTACAGGCCCGCACAGATACGCAGTATTTT
>NA|TRBJ2-1|TRBV29-1|NA|14
CSVETFERNTEQFF
TGCAGCGTTGAAACATTTGAACGCAACACGGAGCAGTTCTTC
>TRBD1|TRBJ2-7|TRBV6-6|NA|15
CASSLGQGNAYEQYF
TGTGCCAGCAGTTTGGGACAGGGGAATGCCTACGAGCAGTACTTC
>NA|TRBJ1-4|TRBV18|NA|13
CASSSQPNEKLFF
TGTGCCAGCTCATCACAGCCTAATGAAAAACTGTTTTTT